This TCR beta chain emerged from a study of T-cell reconstitution after alpha-beta-depleted transplantation in children (dated by TCRdb to about 2016). At the level of the whole study: T-cell immune reconstitution after TCRalphabeta/CD19-depleted allogeneic hematopoietic cell transplantation in children was quantitatively tracked in the study by means of TCR repertoire profiling.

Library preparation employed PCR. The sequencing machine was an Illumina HiSeq 2500. TCR libraries were prepared with molecular barcoding, using unique molecular identifiers to normalize TCRbeta repertoire quantification. TCRdb took the public reads, trimmed them with fastp at Q25, ran MiXCR for clone calling and kept in-frame beta chains. Every entry covers one CDR3 protein and lists the most common genes and DNA from its rows. For this sample the table gives 350,000 to 450,000 distinct CDR3 sequences, of which less than 15% were detected only once. The ten largest clonotypes hold approximately 4.3% of the sample. The CDR3 measures 12 amino acids from cysteine to phenylalanine. The read is trimmed to its CDR3 DNA, 36 bases read in frame from base 1. Trimming removed 0 bases from V and 5 bases from J, leaving 7 bases between the germline ends. The germline V gene specifies SQVTM as CDR1 and ANQGSEA as CDR2.

This clonotype was picked up many times. Its cognate antigen has yet to be identified. Qualities for individual bases were not recorded, and no much larger clone is one base off. This sequence uses TRBV29-1 and TRBJ1-1; the D segment cannot be called with confidence. This specimen was PBMCs, taken from the stem cell graft. This receptor was identified in a human donor who donated a stem cell graft to a child with Fanconi anemia. The CDR3 reads CSVEEAGTEAFF. The sequence in DNA is TGCAGCGTTGAAGAAGCGGGGACTGAAGCTTTCTTT.